Listed below are T cell receptor beta chains from one sample, sequenced in a study of OX40 agonist ivuxolimab in advanced cancers. Produced via immunoSEQ multiplex PCR; TCRdb's table is partial and in-frame only. This table has 36,000 or so clones, around 80% appearing once. The source material was CD4+ or CD8+ T cells sorted from blood, sampled in a trial of the OX40 agonist ivuxolimab. Source of these receptors: an adult with an advanced solid tumor such as melanoma, head and neck, liver or kidney cancer. Each CDR3 is given with its conserved first and last residue. Each record gives: clone size, V gene, D gene, J gene, CDR3 DNA, CDR3 protein. The D gene is left open where the match is weak. Rows give clone size only sometimes, using once, few, many, or a class for an expanded clone.

size: -; V: TRBV29-1; D: TRBD1; J: TRBJ1-1; DNA: TGCAGCGTTCTCGAGACAGGGCAATTCACTGAAGCTTTCTTT; CDR3: CSVLETGQFTEAFF
size: -; V: TRBV6-9; D: TRBD2; J: TRBJ2-7; DNA: TGTGCCAGCAGGACTAGCGGGGCGACCTACGAGCAGTACTTC; CDR3: CASRTSGATYEQYF
size: -; V: TRBV18; D: -; J: TRBJ2-1; DNA: TGTGCCAGCTCAGTCGGACTACCGGACTACAATGAGCAGTTCTTC; CDR3: CASSVGLPDYNEQFF
size: -; V: TRBV9; D: -; J: TRBJ1-2; DNA: TGTGCCAGCAGCGTAGGGGCAGAGCCCTATGGCTACACCTTC; CDR3: CASSVGAEPYGYTF
size: -; V: TRBV9; D: -; J: TRBJ1-2; DNA: TGTGCCAGCAGCGAGGCCCCGGGGGTTAAAAACTATGGCTACACCTTC; CDR3: CASSEAPGVKNYGYTF
size: few; V: TRBV10-1; D: -; J: TRBJ1-5; DNA: TGCGCCAGCAGCGTGGACAGCACGGGGCCCCAGCATTTT; CDR3: CASSVDSTGPQHF
size: -; V: TRBV30; D: TRBD2; J: TRBJ2-3; DNA: TGTGCCTGGAGGGCGCCTTTGGCGGGGGGCGAAGATACGCAGTATTTT; CDR3: CAWRAPLAGGEDTQYF
size: -; V: TRBV11-2; D: -; J: TRBJ1-6; DNA: TGTGCCAGCAGCTTAGATAGGGGGAGACTATCACCCCTCCACTTT; CDR3: CASSLDRGRLSPLHF
size: -; V: TRBV6-1; D: -; J: TRBJ2-2; DNA: TGTGCCAGCAGTGACAAGACTACCCTTTTCGACACCGGGGAGCTGTTTTTT; CDR3: CASSDKTTLFDTGELFF
size: -; V: TRBV11-2; D: -; J: TRBJ2-3; DNA: TGTGCCAGCAGCTTAACCGGGACCGGCACAGATACGCAGTATTTT; CDR3: CASSLTGTGTDTQYF
size: once; V: TRBV6-4; D: -; J: TRBJ1-5; DNA: TGTGCCAGCAGTTACCAGGGAGGGAGCAATCAGCCCCAGCATTTT; CDR3: CASSYQGGSNQPQHF
size: few; V: TRBV7-8; D: -; J: TRBJ2-3; DNA: TGTGCCAGCAGCTTAGGGGTGGGGCAAGGTACGCAGTATTTT; CDR3: CASSLGVGQGTQYF
size: -; V: TRBV5-1; D: -; J: TRBJ1-1; DNA: TGCGCCAGCAGAGTTGACGTGAACACTGAAGCTTTCTTT; CDR3: CASRVDVNTEAFF
size: few; V: TRBV5-1; D: -; J: TRBJ1-1; DNA: TGCGCCAGCAGCTTGACCGGGCTTCAGAACACTGAAGCTTTCTTT; CDR3: CASSLTGLQNTEAFF
size: -; V: TRBV7-7; D: -; J: TRBJ2-1; DNA: TGTGCCAGCAGCCCCCATTGGGATGACTCCTACAATGAGCAGTTCTTC; CDR3: CASSPHWDDSYNEQFF
size: few; V: TRBV6-1; D: -; J: TRBJ1-3; DNA: TGTGCCAGCAGTGAAAGGATCTCTGGAAACACCATATATTTT; CDR3: CASSERISGNTIYF
size: medium-sized; V: TRBV18; D: -; J: TRBJ1-4; DNA: TGTGCCAGCTCACCCCTCGGAGAAAAACTGTTTTTT; CDR3: CASSPLGEKLFF
size: -; V: TRBV4-1; D: TRBD1; J: TRBJ1-5; DNA: TGCGCCAGCAGCCAAGATGGACAGGGAGGCAATCAGCCCCAGCATTTT; CDR3: CASSQDGQGGNQPQHF
size: -; V: TRBV7-9; D: -; J: TRBJ1-1; DNA: TGTGCCAGCAGCTTAGTGGCTTACACTGAAGCTTTCTTT; CDR3: CASSLVAYTEAFF
size: -; V: TRBV2; D: -; J: TRBJ1-1; DNA: TGTGCCAGCAGTGAAAATTTATACAGCACTGAAGCTTTCTTT; CDR3: CASSENLYSTEAFF
size: -; V: TRBV15; D: TRBD1; J: TRBJ1-2; DNA: TGTGCCACCAGCGAGGGAGCAGGGGGTTGGTATGGCTACACCTTC; CDR3: CATSEGAGGWYGYTF
size: -; V: TRBV5-8; D: -; J: TRBJ1-4; DNA: TGTGCCAGCAGCTTGAGGCAACCAGGGGAAAAACTGTTTTTT; CDR3: CASSLRQPGEKLFF
size: -; V: TRBV16; D: -; J: TRBJ1-1; DNA: TGTGCCAGCAGCCAATCGTTGACTGGGGGAGAAACTGAAGCTTTCTTT; CDR3: CASSQSLTGGETEAFF
size: -; V: TRBV7-3; D: -; J: TRBJ1-1; DNA: TGTGTGCAACAGGTCACTGAAGCTTTCTTT; CDR3: CVQQVTEAFF
size: -; V: TRBV5-6; D: TRBD1; J: TRBJ1-2; DNA: TGTGCCAGCAGCTTGGAGGGGGCTACCTATGGCTACACCTTC; CDR3: CASSLEGATYGYTF
size: -; V: TRBV6-1; D: -; J: TRBJ1-6; DNA: TGTGCCAGCACGGATAATTCACCCCTCCACTTT; CDR3: CASTDNSPLHF
size: once; V: TRBV15; D: -; J: TRBJ1-2; DNA: TGTGCCACCAGTGGGCGGGACTATGGCTACACCTTC; CDR3: CATSGRDYGYTF
size: -; V: TRBV19; D: TRBD1; J: TRBJ1-5; DNA: TGTGCCAGTAGTCCCCGACAGGGGGATCAGCCCCAGCATTTT; CDR3: CASSPRQGDQPQHF
size: few; V: TRBV7-9; D: TRBD1; J: TRBJ1-2; DNA: TGTGCCAGCAGCTTAGTGGGCGGGACAGGGAAGTCTGGCTACACCTTC; CDR3: CASSLVGGTGKSGYTF
size: -; V: TRBV7-9; D: TRBD1; J: TRBJ2-7; DNA: TGTGCCAGCAGCCCCCCCTGGACAGGGGGCAGCGAGCAGTACTTC; CDR3: CASSPPWTGGSEQYF
size: -; V: TRBV28; D: -; J: TRBJ1-5; DNA: TGTGCCAGCAGTTTTGTGGAGGGGCAGCCCCAGCATTTT; CDR3: CASSFVEGQPQHF
size: few; V: TRBV7-3; D: -; J: TRBJ1-5; DNA: TGTGCCAGCAGCCTTAACGGACATGGGAATCAGCCCCAGCATTTT; CDR3: CASSLNGHGNQPQHF
size: -; V: TRBV29-1; D: TRBD2; J: TRBJ2-1; DNA: TGCAGCGTTAGCGGGGCCTACAATGAGCAGTTCTTC; CDR3: CSVSGAYNEQFF
size: -; V: TRBV7-9; D: -; J: TRBJ2-3; DNA: TGTGCCAGCAGCTTGCCTCCGACAGCCGGTTTTTCCACAGATACGCAGTATTTT; CDR3: CASSLPPTAGFSTDTQYF
size: -; V: TRBV4-1; D: -; J: TRBJ2-7; DNA: TGCGCCAGCAGCAAGGGGAGGGGGACCCTGATCTACGAGCAGTACTTC; CDR3: CASSKGRGTLIYEQYF
size: -; V: TRBV7-9; D: -; J: TRBJ1-1; DNA: TGTGCCAGCAGCTTCGGCCAGGGGAATACTGAAGCTTTCTTT; CDR3: CASSFGQGNTEAFF
size: once; V: TRBV12-5; D: -; J: TRBJ1-6; DNA: TGTGCTAGTGGTTTGGTACGCCCAGAGAGTAAAAGCTCCTATAATTCACCCCTCCACTTT; CDR3: CASGLVRPESKSSYNSPLHF
size: -; V: TRBV19; D: -; J: TRBJ2-7; DNA: TGTGCCAGTAGTATCCCGACGTTATCTAACGAGCAGTACTTC; CDR3: CASSIPTLSNEQYF
size: few; V: TRBV4-1; D: TRBD2; J: TRBJ2-1; DNA: TGCGCCAGCAGCCAAGAAGGTTTGGCTAGCGGGGGATCCAATGAGCAGTTCTTC; CDR3: CASSQEGLASGGSNEQFF
size: -; V: TRBV18; D: -; J: TRBJ1-2; DNA: TGTGCCAGCTCACCACCAGGTCCATATGGCTACACCTTC; CDR3: CASSPPGPYGYTF
size: -; V: TRBV30; D: -; J: TRBJ2-7; DNA: TGTGCCTGGAGTCCGACAGGATGGTCCTACGAGCAGTACTTC; CDR3: CAWSPTGWSYEQYF
size: once; V: TRBV5-6; D: -; J: TRBJ1-3; DNA: TGTGCCAGCAGCTTGCCCGGCTCTGGAAACACCATATATTTT; CDR3: CASSLPGSGNTIYF
size: -; V: TRBV5-5; D: -; J: TRBJ1-5; DNA: TGTGCCAGCAGCTTTAGCCAGGGTGACCAGCCCCAGCATTTT; CDR3: CASSFSQGDQPQHF
size: -; V: TRBV6-5; D: TRBD2; J: TRBJ2-1; DNA: TGTGCCAGCAGTTACAGGCCGGGGGGTAAATACAATGAGCAGTTCTTC; CDR3: CASSYRPGGKYNEQFF
size: -; V: TRBV7-9; D: -; J: TRBJ1-1; DNA: TGTGCCAGCAGCTTAGACAGGGCGCCTGAAGCTTTCTTT; CDR3: CASSLDRAPEAFF
size: -; V: TRBV29-1; D: -; J: TRBJ1-5; DNA: TGCAGCGTTCTGGGGAATAGCAATCAGCCCCAGCATTTT; CDR3: CSVLGNSNQPQHF
size: -; V: TRBV30; D: TRBD1; J: TRBJ2-7; DNA: TGTGCCTGGACAGGGGGCTACGAGCAGTACTTC; CDR3: CAWTGGYEQYF
size: -; V: TRBV5-6; D: -; J: TRBJ1-2; DNA: TGTGCCAGCAGCTTGGTCGGGGTTAACTATGGCTACACCTTC; CDR3: CASSLVGVNYGYTF
size: -; V: TRBV7-9; D: -; J: TRBJ1-1; DNA: TGTGCCAGCAGCCAAAAGACAGATATGAACACTGAAGCTTTCTTT; CDR3: CASSQKTDMNTEAFF
size: -; V: TRBV10-1; D: -; J: TRBJ2-3; DNA: TGCGCCAGCAGTGAGCCACTACAGGGCACAGATACGCAGTATTTT; CDR3: CASSEPLQGTDTQYF